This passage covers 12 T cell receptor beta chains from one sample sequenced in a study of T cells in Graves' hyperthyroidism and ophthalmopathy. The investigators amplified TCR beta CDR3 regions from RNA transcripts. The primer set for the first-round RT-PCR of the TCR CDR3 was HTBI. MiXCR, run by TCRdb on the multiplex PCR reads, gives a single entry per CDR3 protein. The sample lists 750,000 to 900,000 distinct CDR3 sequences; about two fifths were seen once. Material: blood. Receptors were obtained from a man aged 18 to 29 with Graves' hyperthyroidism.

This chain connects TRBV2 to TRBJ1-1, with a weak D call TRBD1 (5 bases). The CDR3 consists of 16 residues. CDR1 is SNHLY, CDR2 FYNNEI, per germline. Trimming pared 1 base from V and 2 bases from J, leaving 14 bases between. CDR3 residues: CASSEDRPLFNTEAFF. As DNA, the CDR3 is TGTGCCAGCAGTGAAGACAGGCCCCTTTTCAACACTGAAGCTTTCTTT.

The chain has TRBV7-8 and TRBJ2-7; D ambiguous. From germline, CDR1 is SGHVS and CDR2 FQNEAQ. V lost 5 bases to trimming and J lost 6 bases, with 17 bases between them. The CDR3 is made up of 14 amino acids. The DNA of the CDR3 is TGTGCCAGCAGCCAAGCGTCAGGCAGGCTCGAGCAGTACTTC. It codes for CASSQASGRLEQYF.

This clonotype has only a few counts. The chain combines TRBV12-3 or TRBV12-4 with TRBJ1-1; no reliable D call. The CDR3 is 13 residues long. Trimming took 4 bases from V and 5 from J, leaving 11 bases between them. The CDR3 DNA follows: TGTGCCAGCAGTTGGAGGACGAAGACTGAAGCTTTCTTT. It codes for CASSWRTKTEAFF.

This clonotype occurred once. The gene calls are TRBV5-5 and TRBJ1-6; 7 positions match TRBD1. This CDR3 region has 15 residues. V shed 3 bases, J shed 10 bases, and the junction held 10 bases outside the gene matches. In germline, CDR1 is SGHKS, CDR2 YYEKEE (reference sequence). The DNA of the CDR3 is TGTGCCAGCAGCTGGAGCCCTCAGGGGGTCTCACCCCTCCACTTT. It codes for CASSWSPQGVSPLHF.

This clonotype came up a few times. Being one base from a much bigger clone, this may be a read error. CDR3 in DNA: TGTGCCAGCAGCTTAGTTTCGGGATATGGAAACACCATATATTTT. Its translation is CASSLVSGYGNTIYF. The rearrangement joins TRBV7-2 to TRBJ1-3; D uncertain. Trimming pared 1 base from V and 3 bases from J, leaving 10 bases between. This CDR3 contains 15 residues. Germline CDR1 and CDR2: SGHTA and FQGNSA.

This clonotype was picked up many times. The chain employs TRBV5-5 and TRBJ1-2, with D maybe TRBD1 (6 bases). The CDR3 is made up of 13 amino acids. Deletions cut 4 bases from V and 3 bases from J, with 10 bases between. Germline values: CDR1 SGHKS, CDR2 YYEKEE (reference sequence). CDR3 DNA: TGTGCCAGCAGCGAAACAGGGTACTATGGCTACACCTTC. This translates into CASSETGYYGYTF.

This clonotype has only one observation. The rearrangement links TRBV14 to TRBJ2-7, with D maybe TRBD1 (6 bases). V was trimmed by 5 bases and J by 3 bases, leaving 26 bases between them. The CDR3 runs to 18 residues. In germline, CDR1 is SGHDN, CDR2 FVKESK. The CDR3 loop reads CASSSTGSPTPGLYEQYF. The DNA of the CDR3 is TGTGCCAGCAGCTCAACAGGGTCTCCTACCCCTGGCCTCTACGAGCAGTACTTC.

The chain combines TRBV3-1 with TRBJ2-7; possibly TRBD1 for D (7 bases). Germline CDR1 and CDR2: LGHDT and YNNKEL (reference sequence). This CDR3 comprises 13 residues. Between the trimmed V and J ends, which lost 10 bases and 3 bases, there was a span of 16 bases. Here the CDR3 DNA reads TGTGCCACTTCAGACAGGGAGGACTACGAGCAGTACTTC. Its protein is CATSDREDYEQYF.

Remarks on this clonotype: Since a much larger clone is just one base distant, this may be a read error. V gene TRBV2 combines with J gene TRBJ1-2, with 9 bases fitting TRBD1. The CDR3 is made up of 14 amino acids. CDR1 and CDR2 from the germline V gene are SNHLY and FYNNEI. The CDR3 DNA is TGTGCCAGCGATTCCGGGACAGGGATGCGGGGCTACGCCTTC. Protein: CASDSGTGMRGYAF.

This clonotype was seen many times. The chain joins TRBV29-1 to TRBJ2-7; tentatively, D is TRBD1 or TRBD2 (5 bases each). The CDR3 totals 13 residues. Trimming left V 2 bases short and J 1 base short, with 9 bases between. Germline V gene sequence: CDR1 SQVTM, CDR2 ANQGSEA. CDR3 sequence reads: CSVESRESYEQYF. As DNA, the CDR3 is TGCAGCGTTGAATCCAGGGAGTCCTACGAGCAGTACTTC.

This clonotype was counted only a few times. CDR3 DNA: TGCGCCAGCAGCTTGATCGGGGCTAACACTGAAGCTTTCTTT. Residues: CASSLIGANTEAFF. This rearrangement joins TRBV5-1 to TRBJ1-1; the D gene is possibly TRBD1 (5 bases). Trimming took 1 base from V and 2 from J, leaving 9 bases between them. The CDR3 totals 14 residues. CDR1 is SGHRS and CDR2 is YFSETQ in the germline V gene.

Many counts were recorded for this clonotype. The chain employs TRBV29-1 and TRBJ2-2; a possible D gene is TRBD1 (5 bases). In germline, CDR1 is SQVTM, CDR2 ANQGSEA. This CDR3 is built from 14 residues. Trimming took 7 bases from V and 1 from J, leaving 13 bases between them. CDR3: CSGRGSGNTGELFF. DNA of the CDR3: TGCAGCGGTAGGGGTTCGGGGAACACCGGGGAGCTGTTTTTT.